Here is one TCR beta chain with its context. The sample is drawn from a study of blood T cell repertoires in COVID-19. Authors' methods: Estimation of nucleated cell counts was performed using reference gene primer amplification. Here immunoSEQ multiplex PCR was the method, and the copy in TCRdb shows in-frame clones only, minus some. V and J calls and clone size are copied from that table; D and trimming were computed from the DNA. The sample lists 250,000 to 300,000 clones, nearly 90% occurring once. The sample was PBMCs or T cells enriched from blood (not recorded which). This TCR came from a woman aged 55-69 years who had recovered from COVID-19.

CDR3 amino acids: CASSYSIPAQGYGYTF. The CDR3 nucleotides read TGTGCCAGCAGTTACTCGATCCCGGCACAGGGCTATGGCTACACCTTC. This chain joins TRBV6-2 or TRBV6-3 and TRBJ1-2; possibly TRBD1 for D (6 bases). Germline CDR1 and CDR2: MNHEY and SVGEGT. This CDR3 is 16 amino acids long. V lost 0 bases and J lost 4, with 15 bases in between.